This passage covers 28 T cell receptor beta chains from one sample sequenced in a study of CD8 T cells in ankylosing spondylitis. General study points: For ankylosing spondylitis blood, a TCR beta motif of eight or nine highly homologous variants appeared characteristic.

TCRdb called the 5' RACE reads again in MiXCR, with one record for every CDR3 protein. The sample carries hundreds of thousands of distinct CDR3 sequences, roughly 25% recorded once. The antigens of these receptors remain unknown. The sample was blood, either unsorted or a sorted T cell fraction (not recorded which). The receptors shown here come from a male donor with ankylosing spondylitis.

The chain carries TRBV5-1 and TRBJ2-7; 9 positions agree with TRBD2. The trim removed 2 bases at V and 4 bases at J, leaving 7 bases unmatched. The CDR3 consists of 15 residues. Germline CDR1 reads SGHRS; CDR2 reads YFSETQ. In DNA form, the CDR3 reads TGCGCCAGCAGCTTTGGTAGCGGGAGATCGTACGAGCAGTACTTC. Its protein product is CASSFGSGRSYEQYF.

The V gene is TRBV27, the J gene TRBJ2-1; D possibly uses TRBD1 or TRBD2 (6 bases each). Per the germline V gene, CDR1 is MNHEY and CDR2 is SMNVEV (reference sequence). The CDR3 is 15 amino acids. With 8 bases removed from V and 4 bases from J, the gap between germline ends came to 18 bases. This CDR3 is CASGGGKWIYNEQFF. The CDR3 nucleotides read TGTGCCAGCGGAGGGGGAAAGTGGATATACAATGAGCAGTTCTTC.

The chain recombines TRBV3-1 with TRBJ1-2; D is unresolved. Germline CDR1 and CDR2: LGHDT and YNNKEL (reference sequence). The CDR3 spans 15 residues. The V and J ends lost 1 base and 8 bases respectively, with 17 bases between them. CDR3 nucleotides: TGTGCCAGCAGCCAAGGTCCCCGTCCTTCGGGGGGCTACACCTTC. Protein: CASSQGPRPSGGYTF.

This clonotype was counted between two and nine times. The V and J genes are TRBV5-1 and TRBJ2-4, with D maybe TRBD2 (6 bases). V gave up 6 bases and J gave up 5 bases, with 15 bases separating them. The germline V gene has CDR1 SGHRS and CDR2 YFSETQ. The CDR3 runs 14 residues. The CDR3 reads CASNPGRGQNIQYF. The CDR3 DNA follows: TGCGCCAGCAACCCTGGGCGGGGTCAAAACATTCAGTACTTC.

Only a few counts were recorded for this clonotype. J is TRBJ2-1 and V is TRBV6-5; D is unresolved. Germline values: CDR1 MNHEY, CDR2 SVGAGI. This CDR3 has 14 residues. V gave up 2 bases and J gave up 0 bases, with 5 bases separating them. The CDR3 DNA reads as TGTGCCAGCAGTTACGAAAGCTCCTACAATGAGCAGTTCTTC. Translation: CASSYESSYNEQFF.

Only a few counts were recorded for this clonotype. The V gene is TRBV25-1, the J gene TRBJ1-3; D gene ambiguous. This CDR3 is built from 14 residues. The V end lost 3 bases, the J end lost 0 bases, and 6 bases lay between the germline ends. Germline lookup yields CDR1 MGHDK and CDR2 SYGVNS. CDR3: CASSDSLSGNTIYF. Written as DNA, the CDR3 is TGTGCCAGCAGTGACAGTCTCTCTGGAAACACCATATATTTT.

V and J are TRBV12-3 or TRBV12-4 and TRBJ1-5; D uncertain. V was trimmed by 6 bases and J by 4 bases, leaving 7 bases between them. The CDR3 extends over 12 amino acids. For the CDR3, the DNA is TGTGCCAGCAGGGAGGGAAATCAGCCCCAGCATTTT. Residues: CASREGNQPQHF.

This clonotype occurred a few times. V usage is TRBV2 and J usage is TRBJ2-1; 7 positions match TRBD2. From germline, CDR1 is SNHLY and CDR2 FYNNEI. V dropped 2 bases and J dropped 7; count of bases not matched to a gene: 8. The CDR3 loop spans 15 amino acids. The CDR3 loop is CASSELGGSRNEQFF. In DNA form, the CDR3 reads TGTGCCAGCAGTGAATTGGGCGGGAGTAGGAATGAGCAGTTCTTC.

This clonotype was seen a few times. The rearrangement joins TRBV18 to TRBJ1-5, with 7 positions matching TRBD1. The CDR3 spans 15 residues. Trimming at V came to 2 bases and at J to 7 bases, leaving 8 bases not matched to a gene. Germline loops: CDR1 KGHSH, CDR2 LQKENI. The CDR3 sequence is CASSPNRGAEQPQHF. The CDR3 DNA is TGTGCCAGCTCACCAAACAGGGGCGCGGAGCAGCCCCAGCATTTT.

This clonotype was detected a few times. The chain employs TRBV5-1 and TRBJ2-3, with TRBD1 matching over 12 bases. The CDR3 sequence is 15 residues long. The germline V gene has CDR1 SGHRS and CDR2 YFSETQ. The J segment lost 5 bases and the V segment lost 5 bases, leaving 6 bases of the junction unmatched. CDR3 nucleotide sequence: TGCGCCAGCAGTTCGGGACAGGGGGCAATAGATACGCAGTATTTT. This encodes CASSSGQGAIDTQYF.

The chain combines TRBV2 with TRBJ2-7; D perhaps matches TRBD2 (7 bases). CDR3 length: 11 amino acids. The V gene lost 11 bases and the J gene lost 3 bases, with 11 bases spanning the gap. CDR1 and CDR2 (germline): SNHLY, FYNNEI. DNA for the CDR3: TGTGCCGGGGGGGGCGACTACGAGCAGTACTTC. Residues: CAGGGDYEQYF.

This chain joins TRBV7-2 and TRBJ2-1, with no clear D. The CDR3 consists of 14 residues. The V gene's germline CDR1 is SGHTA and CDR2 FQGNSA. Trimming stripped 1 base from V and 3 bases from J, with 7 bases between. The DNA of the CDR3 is TGTGCCAGCAGCTTAGTTGGGGACTACAATGAGCAGTTCTTC. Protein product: CASSLVGDYNEQFF.

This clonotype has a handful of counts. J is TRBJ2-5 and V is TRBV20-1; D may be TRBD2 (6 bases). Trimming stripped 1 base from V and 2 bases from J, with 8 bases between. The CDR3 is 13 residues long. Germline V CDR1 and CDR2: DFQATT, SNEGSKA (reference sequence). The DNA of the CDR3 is TGCAGTGCTAGAGTCCGGGGGCAAGAGACCCAGTACTTC. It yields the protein CSARVRGQETQYF.

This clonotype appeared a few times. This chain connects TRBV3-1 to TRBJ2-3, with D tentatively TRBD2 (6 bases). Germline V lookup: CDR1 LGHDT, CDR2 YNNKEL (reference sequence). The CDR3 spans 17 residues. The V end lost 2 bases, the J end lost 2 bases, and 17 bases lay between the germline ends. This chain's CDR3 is CASSQSYGRATTDTQYF. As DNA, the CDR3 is TGTGCCAGCAGCCAAAGTTACGGGAGAGCTACCACAGATACGCAGTATTTT.

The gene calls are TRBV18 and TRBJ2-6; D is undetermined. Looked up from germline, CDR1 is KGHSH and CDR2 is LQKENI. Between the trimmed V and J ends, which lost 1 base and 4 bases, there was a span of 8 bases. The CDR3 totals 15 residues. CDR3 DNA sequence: TGTGCCAGCTCACCACTGCTGGGGGGGGCCAACGTCCTGACTTTC. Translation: CASSPLLGGANVLTF.

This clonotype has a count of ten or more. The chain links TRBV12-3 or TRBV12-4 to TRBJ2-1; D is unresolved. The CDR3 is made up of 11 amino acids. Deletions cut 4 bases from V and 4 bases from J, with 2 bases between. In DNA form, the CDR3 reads TGTGCCAGCAGTTGGTACAATGAGCAGTTCTTC. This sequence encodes CASSWYNEQFF.

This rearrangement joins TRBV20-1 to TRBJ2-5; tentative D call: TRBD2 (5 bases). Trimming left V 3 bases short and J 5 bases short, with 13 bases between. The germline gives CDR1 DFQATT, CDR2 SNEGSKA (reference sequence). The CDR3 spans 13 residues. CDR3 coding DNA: TGCAGTGCTAGTCGGGGTCCGTGGGAGACCCAGTACTTC. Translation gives CSASRGPWETQYF.

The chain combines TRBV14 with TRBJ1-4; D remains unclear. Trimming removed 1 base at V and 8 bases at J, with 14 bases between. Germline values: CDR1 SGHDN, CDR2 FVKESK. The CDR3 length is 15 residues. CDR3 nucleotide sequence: TGTGCCAGCAGCCAAGGGACCGGGAAAGGAGAAAAACTGTTTTTT. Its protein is CASSQGTGKGEKLFF.

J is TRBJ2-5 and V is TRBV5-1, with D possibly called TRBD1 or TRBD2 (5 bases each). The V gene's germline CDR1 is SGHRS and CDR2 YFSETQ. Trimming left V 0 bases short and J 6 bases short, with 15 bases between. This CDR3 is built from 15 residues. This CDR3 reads CASSLDPHGTKTQYF. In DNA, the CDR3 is TGCGCCAGCAGCTTGGACCCGCACGGGACGAAGACCCAGTACTTC.

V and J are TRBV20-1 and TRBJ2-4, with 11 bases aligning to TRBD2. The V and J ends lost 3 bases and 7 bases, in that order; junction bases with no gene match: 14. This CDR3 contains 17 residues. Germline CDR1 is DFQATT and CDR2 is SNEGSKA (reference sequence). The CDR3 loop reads CSARAPGLAVTSNIQYF. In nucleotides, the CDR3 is TGCAGTGCTAGGGCCCCGGGACTAGCGGTCACATCGAACATTCAGTACTTC.

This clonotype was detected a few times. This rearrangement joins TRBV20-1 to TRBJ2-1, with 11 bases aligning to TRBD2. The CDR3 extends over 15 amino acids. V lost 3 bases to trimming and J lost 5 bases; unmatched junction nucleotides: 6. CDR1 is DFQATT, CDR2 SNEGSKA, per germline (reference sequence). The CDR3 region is CSASGASGRNNEQFF. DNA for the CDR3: TGCAGTGCTAGTGGGGCTAGCGGGAGGAACAATGAGCAGTTCTTC.

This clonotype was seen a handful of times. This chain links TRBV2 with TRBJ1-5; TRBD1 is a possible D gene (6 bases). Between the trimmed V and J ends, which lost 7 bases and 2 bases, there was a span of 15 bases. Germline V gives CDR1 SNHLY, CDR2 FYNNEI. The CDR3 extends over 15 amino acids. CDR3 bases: TGTGCCAGCAAAGGGGGTGTCAGTGGCAATCAGCCCCAGCATTTT. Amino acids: CASKGGVSGNQPQHF.

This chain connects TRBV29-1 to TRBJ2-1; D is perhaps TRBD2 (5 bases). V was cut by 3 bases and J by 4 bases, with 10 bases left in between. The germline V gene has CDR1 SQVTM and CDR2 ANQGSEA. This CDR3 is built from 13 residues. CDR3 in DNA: TGCAGCGTTGACAGAGGGTTGTACAATGAGCAGTTCTTC. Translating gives CSVDRGLYNEQFF.

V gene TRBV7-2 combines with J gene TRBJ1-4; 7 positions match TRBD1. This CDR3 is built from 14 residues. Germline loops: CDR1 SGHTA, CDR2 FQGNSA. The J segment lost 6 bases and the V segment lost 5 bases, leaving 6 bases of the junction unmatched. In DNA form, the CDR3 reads TGTGCCAGCAGCGTATCAGGGGGGGATGAAAAACTGTTTTTT. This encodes CASSVSGGDEKLFF. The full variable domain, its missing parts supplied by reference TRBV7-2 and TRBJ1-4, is GAGVSQSPSNKVTEKGKDVELRCDPISGHTALYWYRQSLGQGLEFLIYFQGNSAPDKSGLPSDRFSAERTGGSVSTLTIQRTQQEDSAVYLCASSVSGGDEKLFFGSGTQLSVL.

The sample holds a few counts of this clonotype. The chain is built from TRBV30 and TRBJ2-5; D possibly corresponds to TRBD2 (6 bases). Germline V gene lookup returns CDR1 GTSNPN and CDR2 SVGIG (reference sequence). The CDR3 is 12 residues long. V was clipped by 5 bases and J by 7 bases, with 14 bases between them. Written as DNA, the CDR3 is TGTGCCTGGTCGACGGGGGAGCGGACCCAGTACTTC. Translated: CAWSTGERTQYF.

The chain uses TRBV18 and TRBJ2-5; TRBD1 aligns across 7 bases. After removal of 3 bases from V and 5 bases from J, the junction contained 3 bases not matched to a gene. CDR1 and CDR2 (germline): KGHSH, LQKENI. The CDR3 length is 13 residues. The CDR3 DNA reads TGTGCCAGCTCACCTACAGGGGTGGAGACCCAGTACTTC. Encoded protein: CASSPTGVETQYF.

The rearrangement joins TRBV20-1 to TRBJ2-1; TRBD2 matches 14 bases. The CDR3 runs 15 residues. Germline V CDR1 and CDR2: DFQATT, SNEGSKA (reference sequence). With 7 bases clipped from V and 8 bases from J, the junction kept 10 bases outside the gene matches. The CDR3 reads CSVPKGTSGSHEQFF. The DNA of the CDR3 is TGCAGTGTGCCGAAAGGGACTAGCGGGAGTCATGAGCAGTTCTTC.

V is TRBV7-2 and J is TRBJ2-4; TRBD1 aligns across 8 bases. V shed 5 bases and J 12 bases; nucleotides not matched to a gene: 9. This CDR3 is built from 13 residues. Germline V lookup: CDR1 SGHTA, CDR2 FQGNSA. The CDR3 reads CASSPLTGEAQYF. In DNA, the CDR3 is TGTGCCAGCAGCCCGCTGACAGGGGAGGCTCAGTACTTC.